Listed below are T cell receptor beta chains from one sample, sequenced in a study of control samples from healthy donors and cancer patients. Libraries were prepared by immunoSEQ multiplex PCR; TCRdb keeps only in-frame clonotypes and omits some of them. The sample holds 150,000 to 200,000 clones; 80% to 95% are singletons and the top ten take roughly 1.5%. Material for sequencing was blood. Receptors were obtained from a man aged 18 to 35 in good health. Both conserved end residues are part of each CDR3. Each record gives: J gene, D gene, V gene, clone size, CDR3 DNA, CDR3 protein. The D gene is left open where the match is weak. Clone size is shown for a subset of rows, as once, few, many or a class of expanded clone.

TRBJ2-7 TRBD1 TRBV28 . TGTGCCAGCAGTTTCTCCGGGACAGGGGCCTACGAGCAGTACTTC CASSFSGTGAYEQYF
TRBJ1-6 . TRBV19 . TGTGCCAGTAGGCCACGGGGTGAAGGTTCACCCCTCCACTTT CASRPRGEGSPLHF
TRBJ1-5 TRBD1 TRBV19 few TGTGCCAGTAGTCTACGGACAGGGCTAAATCAGCCCCAGCATTTT CASSLRTGLNQPQHF
TRBJ2-7 TRBD1 TRBV9 once TGTGCCAGCAGCGTTGGACAGGGGGAATACGAGCAGTACTTC CASSVGQGEYEQYF
TRBJ2-2 TRBD2 TRBV6-6 . TGTGCCAGCAGTTACGATGGGGGGGAAGCCGGGGAGCTGTTTTTT CASSYDGGEAGELFF
TRBJ2-6 . TRBV28 . TGTGCCAGCAGTGACACATACTCTGGGGCCAACGTCCTGACTTTC CASSDTYSGANVLTF
TRBJ2-1 . TRBV19 once TGTGCCAGTAGTGGCTGGGGAGATGGCCCCTACAATGAGCAGTTCTTC CASSGWGDGPYNEQFF
TRBJ1-6 TRBD1 TRBV30 . TGTGCCTGGAGGGACAGGTCGAACCTTTTGGGCAATTCACCCCTCCACTTT CAWRDRSNLLGNSPLHF
TRBJ2-3 TRBD2 TRBV30 . TGTGCCTGGGAAAGCGGGGGGGCCAAAGATACGCAGTATTTT CAWESGGAKDTQYF
TRBJ1-5 . TRBV9 . TGTGCCAGCAGCCTAGAGGCTGGGGGAAATCAGCCCCAGCATTTT CASSLEAGGNQPQHF
TRBJ1-6 TRBD1 TRBV4-1 . TGCGCCAGCAGCCAGAGAGGGACAGGGGTTGAGGGGTCAGGATCACCCCTCCACTTT CASSQRGTGVEGSGSPLHF
TRBJ2-2 . TRBV4-1 . TGCGCCAGCAGCCAATCGCGGGACAGATCATATAACACCGGGGAGCTGTTTTTT CASSQSRDRSYNTGELFF
TRBJ2-3 . TRBV11-3 . TGTGCCAGCAGTAGAGACCCAGGCGCAGATACGCAGTATTTT CASSRDPGADTQYF
TRBJ1-1 . TRBV30 . TGTGCCTGGAGTCCCCCCAGGGGAACTGAAGCTTTCTTT CAWSPPRGTEAFF
TRBJ2-7 TRBD1 TRBV27 . TGTGCCAGCAATAAGTGGGACAGCCCCTACGAGCAGTACTTC CASNKWDSPYEQYF
TRBJ2-2 . TRBV5-4 . TGTGCCAGCAGCGGAAACAGGGACACCGGGGAGCTGTTTTTT CASSGNRDTGELFF
TRBJ1-1 . TRBV24-1 . TGTGCCACCAGTGATCCATCGAATCCCAACACTGAAGCTTTCTTT CATSDPSNPNTEAFF